The clone carrying this T cell receptor (beta chain) was observed a single time. Its antigen is unidentified. This record comes from a study of cytomegalovirus exposure and HLA in healthy donors. Findings of the study overall: One later analysis reportedly identified an Asian-associated ancestry cluster that showed fewer N-insertions than the approximately 700-donor mean.

13 Jbeta primers and 60 Vbeta primers were used for the PCR. Assay: immunoSEQ multiplex PCR; the TCRdb copy retains only in-frame clones and omits some. The table records around 150,000 clones, about 79% of them present only once. The source is a male donor in good health and CMV-seronegative. The sample consisted of PBMCs.

CDR3 region: CASRATGTLRTDTQYF. The CDR3 nucleotides are TGCGCCAGCAGGGCCACGGGGACTCTCCGCACAGATACGCAGTATTTT. V usage is TRBV10-2 and J usage is TRBJ2-3; TRBD2 is a possible D gene (6 bases). Trimming took off 6 bases at V and 1 base at J, with 17 bases between the two ends. The CDR3 contains 16 residues. CDR1 and CDR2 (germline): WSHSY, SAAADI.